This T cell receptor (beta chain) was sequenced during a study of T-cell reconstitution after alpha-beta-depleted transplantation in children. Using unique molecular identifiers, the investigators prepared the TCRbeta library. TCRdb recomputed calls from the PCR reads with MiXCR, one row per CDR3 protein. This table holds just under 550,000 distinct CDR3 sequences, about 16% found once. Germline CDR1 DFQATT, CDR2 SNEGSKA (reference sequence). The CDR3 extends over 13 amino acids. The germline V and J ends were trimmed by 6 bases and 0 bases, with 9 bases remaining between them. The gene calls are TRBV20-1 and TRBJ1-3, with a weak D call TRBD1 (5 bases). This TCR was sampled from a human donor who donated a stem cell graft to a child with acute lymphoblastic leukemia. Sequenced material: PBMCs from the stem cell graft donor, taken from the stem cell graft. CDR3 nucleotides: TGCAGTGCCTCGGGACGCTCTGGAAACACCATATATTTT. Translating it yields CSASGRSGNTIYF.